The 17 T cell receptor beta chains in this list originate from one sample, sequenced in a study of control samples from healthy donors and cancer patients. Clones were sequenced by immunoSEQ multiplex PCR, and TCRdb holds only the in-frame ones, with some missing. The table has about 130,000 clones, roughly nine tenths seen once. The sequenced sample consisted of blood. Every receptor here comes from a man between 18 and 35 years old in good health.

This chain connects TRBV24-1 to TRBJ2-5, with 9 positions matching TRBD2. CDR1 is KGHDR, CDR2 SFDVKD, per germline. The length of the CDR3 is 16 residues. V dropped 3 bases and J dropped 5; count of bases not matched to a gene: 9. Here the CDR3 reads CATSDPQPGTSETQYF. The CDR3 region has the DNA TGTGCCACCAGTGATCCTCAGCCCGGGACTAGCGAGACCCAGTACTTC.

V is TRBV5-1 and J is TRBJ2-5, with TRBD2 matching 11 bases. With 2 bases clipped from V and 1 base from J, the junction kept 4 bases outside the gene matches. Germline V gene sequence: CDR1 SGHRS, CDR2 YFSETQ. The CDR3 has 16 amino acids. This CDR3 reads CASSFITSGGQETQYF. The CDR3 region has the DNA TGCGCCAGCAGCTTCATAACTAGCGGGGGCCAAGAGACCCAGTACTTC.

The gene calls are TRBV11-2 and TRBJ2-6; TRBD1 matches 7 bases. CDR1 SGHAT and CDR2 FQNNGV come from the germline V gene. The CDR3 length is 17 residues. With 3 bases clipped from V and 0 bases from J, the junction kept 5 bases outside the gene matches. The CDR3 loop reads CASSLRQGGSGANVLTF. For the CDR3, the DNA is TGTGCCAGCAGCTTGCGACAGGGTGGCTCTGGGGCCAACGTCCTGACTTTC.

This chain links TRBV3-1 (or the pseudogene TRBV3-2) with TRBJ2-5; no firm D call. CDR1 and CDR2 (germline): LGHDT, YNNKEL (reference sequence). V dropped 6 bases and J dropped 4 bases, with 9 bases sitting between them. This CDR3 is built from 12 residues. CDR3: CASRLGLETQYF. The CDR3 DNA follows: TGTGCCAGCAGGCTAGGGCTAGAGACCCAGTACTTC.

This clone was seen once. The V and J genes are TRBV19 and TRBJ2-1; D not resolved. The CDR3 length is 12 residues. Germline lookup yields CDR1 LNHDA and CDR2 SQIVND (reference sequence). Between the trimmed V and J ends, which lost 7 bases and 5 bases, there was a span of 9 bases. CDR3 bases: TGTGCCAGTACCCCGGGTAACAATGAGCAGTTCTTC. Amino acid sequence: CASTPGNNEQFF.

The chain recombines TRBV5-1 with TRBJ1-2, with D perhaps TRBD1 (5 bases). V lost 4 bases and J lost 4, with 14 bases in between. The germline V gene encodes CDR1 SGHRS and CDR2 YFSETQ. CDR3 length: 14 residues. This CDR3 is CASSQETETYGYTF. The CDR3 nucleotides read TGCGCCAGCAGCCAGGAGACAGAAACCTATGGCTACACCTTC.

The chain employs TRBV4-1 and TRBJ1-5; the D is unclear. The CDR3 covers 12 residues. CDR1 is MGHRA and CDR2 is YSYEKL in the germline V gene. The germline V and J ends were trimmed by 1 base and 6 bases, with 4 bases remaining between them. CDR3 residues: CASSQVGQPQHF. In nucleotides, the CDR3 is TGCGCCAGCAGCCAAGTCGGTCAGCCCCAGCATTTT.

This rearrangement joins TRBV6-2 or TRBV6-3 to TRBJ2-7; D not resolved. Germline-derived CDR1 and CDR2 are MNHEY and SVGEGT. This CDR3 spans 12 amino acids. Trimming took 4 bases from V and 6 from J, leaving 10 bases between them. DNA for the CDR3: TGTGCCAGCAGTTTAGAGGTCCGCGAGCAGTACTTC. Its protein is CASSLEVREQYF.

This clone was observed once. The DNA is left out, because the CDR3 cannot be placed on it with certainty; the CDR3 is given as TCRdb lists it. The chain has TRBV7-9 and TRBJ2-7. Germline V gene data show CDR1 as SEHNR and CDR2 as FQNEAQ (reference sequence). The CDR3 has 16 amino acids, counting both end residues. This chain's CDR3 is CASSRSTFGAGDEQYF.

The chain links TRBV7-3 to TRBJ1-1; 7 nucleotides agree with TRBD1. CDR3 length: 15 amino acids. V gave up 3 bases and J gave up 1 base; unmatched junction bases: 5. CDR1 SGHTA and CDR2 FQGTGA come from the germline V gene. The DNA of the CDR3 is TGTGCCAGCAGCTTGGCAGGGACAGCGAACACTGAAGCTTTCTTT. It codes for CASSLAGTANTEAFF.

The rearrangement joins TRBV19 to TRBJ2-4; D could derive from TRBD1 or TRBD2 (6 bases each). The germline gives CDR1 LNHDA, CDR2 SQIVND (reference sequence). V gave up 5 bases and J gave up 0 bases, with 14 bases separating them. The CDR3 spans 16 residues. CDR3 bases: TGTGCCAGTAGTTCCTCGGGGGCTTCAGCCAAAAACATTCAGTACTTC. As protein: CASSSSGASAKNIQYF. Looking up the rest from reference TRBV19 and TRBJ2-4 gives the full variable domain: DGGITQSPKYLFRKEGQNVTLSCEQNLNHDAMYWYRQDPGQGLRLIYYSQIVNDFQKGDIAEGYSVSREKKESFPLTVTSAQKNPTAFYLCASSSSGASAKNIQYFGAGTRLSVL.

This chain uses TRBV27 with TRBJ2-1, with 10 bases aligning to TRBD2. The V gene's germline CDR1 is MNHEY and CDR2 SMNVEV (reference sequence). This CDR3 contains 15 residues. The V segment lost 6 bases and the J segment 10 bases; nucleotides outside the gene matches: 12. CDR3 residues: CASRLAGIRVLEQFF. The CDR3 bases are TGTGCCAGCAGACTAGCGGGAATCAGGGTTTTAGAGCAGTTCTTC.

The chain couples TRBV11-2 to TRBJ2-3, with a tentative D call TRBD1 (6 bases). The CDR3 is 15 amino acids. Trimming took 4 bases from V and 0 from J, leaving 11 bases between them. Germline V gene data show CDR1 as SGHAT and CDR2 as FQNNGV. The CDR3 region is CASSSSRGSTDTQYF. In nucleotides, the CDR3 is TGTGCCAGCAGCTCCTCCAGGGGAAGCACAGATACGCAGTATTTT.

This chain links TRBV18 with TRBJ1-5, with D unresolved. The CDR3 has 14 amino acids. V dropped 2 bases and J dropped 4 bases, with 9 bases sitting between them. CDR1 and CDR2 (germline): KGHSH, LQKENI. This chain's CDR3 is CASSPEQMNQPQHF. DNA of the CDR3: TGTGCCAGCTCACCAGAACAGATGAATCAGCCCCAGCATTTT.

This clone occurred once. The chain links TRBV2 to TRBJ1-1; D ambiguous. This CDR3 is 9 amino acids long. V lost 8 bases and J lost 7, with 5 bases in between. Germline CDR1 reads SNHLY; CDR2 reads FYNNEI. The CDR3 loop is CASPSEAFF. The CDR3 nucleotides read TGTGCCAGCCCGAGTGAAGCTTTCTTT.

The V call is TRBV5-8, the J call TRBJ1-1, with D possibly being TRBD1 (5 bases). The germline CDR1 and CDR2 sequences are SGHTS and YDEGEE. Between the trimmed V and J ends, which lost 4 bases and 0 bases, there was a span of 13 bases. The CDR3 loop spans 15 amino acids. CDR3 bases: TGTGCCAGCAGCCGGAGACAGACCATGAACACTGAAGCTTTCTTT. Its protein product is CASSRRQTMNTEAFF.

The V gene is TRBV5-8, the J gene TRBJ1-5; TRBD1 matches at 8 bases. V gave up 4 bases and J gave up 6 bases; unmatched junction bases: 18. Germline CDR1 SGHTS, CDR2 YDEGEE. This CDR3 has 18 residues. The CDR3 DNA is TGTGCCAGCAGCCCAACCGGGACAGGCGGTCGGGGGGGTCAGCCCCAGCATTTT. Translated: CASSPTGTGGRGGQPQHF.